This T cell receptor (beta chain) was observed in a study of blood T cell repertoires in COVID-19. As for the study in general: From the United States, Italy and Spain came samples of acute and convalescent COVID-19. T cells, B-cell-depleted T cells, or PBMCs supplied cDNA or gDNA.

Original processing notes: Quantification of nucleated cells was approximated via reference gene primer amplification. Some clones are missing from TCRdb's copy, which holds only in-frame ones; the method was immunoSEQ multiplex PCR. From that table come the V and J calls and clone size; the DNA was used to work out D and trimming. Among about 300,000 clones listed, nearly 90% were seen once. Input material: peripheral blood. The origin of this receptor is a woman aged 30 to 39 with COVID-19, enrolled during active disease.

The DNA for the CDR3 is TGTGCCAGCAGTTACTCTGGACAGGGAGCGGATGGCTACACCTTC. It translates to CASSYSGQGADGYTF. The V call is TRBV6-5, the J call TRBJ1-2; 8 bases are a match to TRBD1. This CDR3 contains 15 residues. Germline V CDR1 and CDR2: MNHEY, SVGAGI. Trimming cost V 0 bases and J 6 bases; bases outside gene matches: 6.